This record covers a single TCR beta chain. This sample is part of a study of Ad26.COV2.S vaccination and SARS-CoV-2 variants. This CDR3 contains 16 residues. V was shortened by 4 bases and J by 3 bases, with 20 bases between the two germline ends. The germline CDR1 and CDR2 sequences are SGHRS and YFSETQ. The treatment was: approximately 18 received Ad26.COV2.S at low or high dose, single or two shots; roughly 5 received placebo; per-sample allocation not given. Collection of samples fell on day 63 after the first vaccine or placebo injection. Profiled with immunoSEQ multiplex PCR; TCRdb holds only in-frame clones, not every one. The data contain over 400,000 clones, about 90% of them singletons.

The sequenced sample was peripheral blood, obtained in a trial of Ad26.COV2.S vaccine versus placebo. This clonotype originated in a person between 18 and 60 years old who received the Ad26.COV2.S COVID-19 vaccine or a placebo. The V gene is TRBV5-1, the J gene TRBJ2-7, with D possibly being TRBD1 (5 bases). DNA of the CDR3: TGCGCCAGCAGCCAATCCCCCCACAGGTCGAACTACGAGCAGTACTTC. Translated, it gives CASSQSPHRSNYEQYF.